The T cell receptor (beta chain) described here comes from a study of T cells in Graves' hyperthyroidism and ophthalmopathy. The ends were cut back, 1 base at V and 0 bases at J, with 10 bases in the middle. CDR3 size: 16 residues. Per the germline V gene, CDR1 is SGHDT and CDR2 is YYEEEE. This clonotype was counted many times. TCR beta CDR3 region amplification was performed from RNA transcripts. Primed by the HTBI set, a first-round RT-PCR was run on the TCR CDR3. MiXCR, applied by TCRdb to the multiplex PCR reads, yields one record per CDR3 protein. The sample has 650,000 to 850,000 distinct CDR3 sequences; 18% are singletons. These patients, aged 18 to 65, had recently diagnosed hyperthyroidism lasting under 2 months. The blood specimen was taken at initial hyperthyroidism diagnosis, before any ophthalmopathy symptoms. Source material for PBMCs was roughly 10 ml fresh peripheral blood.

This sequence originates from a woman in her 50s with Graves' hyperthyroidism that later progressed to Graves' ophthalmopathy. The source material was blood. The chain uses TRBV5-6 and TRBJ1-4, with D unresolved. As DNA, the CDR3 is TGTGCCAGCAGCTTGTTCCAGATTGCAACTAATGAAAAACTGTTTTTT. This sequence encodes CASSLFQIATNEKLFF. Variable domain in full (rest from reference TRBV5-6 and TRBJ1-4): DAGVTQSPTHLIKTRGQQVTLRCSPKSGHDTVSWYQQALGQGPQFIFQYYEEEERQRGNFPDRFSGHQFPNYSSELNVNALLLGDSALYLCASSLFQIATNEKLFFGSGTQLSVL.